These 32 T cell receptor beta chains were all obtained from the same sample, sequenced in a study of blood T cells in healthy people across ages. Together with a sample-barcoded 5' primer, a J-beta primer mix was included in a second PCR lasting about 6 to 11 cycles. TCRdb redid the calling of the 5' RACE reads with MiXCR, one entry per CDR3 protein. This repertoire shows over 1.5 million distinct CDR3 sequences, about 49% found once; its top ten account for roughly 2%. The sequenced material came from blood. These receptors were obtained from a woman aged 40 to 50 in good health.

This clonotype was seen a handful of times. The rearrangement links TRBV5-1 to TRBJ2-3, with 9 bases fitting TRBD1. The CDR3 extends over 16 amino acids. The ends lost 2 bases at V and 4 bases at J; junction bases unmatched: 8. From germline, CDR1 is SGHRS and CDR2 YFSETQ. DNA of the CDR3: TGCGCCAGCAGCTTTAACAGGGGGCAATCGGCAGATACGCAGTATTTT. This codes for CASSFNRGQSADTQYF.

Worth noting for this clonotype: At one end the junction does not follow the germline gene, possibly because of a read error. The chain combines TRBV5-1 with TRBJ2-7; 9 nucleotides agree with TRBD2. The DNA end favors TRBJ2-5, so the J call may be wrong. CDR3 size: 15 residues. In germline, CDR1 is SGHRS, CDR2 YFSETQ. The CDR3 spells CASSLISGGQGTQYF. The CDR3 DNA is TGCGCCAGCAGCTTGATTAGCGGGGGTCAAGGGACCCAGTACTTC.

The chain recombines TRBV10-1 with TRBJ2-5, with TRBD1 matching 11 bases. The CDR3 sequence is 15 residues long. The germline V gene has CDR1 WNHNN and CDR2 SYGVQD (reference sequence). The V segment lost 5 bases and the J segment 5 bases; nucleotides outside the gene matches: 7. The CDR3, as DNA: TGCGCCAGCAGTATGGACGGGACAGGGGGGGAGACCCAGTACTTC. It translates to CASSMDGTGGETQYF.

This clonotype was seen a handful of times. The chain recombines TRBV7-2 with TRBJ2-5, with unresolved D. CDR1 is SGHTA, CDR2 FQGNSA, per germline. Between the trimmed V and J ends, which lost 3 bases and 6 bases, there was a span of 14 bases. The CDR3 covers 14 residues. Here the CDR3 reads CASSFGRVEQTQYF. CDR3 in DNA: TGTGCCAGCAGCTTTGGTAGGGTGGAGCAGACCCAGTACTTC.

The gene calls are TRBV10-3 and TRBJ2-7; the D gene is possibly TRBD2 (6 bases). The ends were cut back, 8 bases at V and 1 base at J, with 9 bases in the middle. The CDR3 totals 12 residues. CDR1 ENHRY and CDR2 SYGVKD come from the germline V gene. The CDR3 loop reads CAIGAGSYEQYF. For the CDR3, the DNA is TGTGCCATCGGGGCGGGATCCTACGAGCAGTACTTC.

The chain joins TRBV27 to TRBJ2-1; 7 bases align to TRBD1. CDR1 is MNHEY and CDR2 is SMNVEV in the germline V gene (reference sequence). This CDR3 comprises 15 residues. V dropped 5 bases and J dropped 3; count of bases not matched to a gene: 7. The CDR3 DNA reads as TGTGCCAGCAGTCTACTGGGACAGTTCTACAATGAGCAGTTCTTC. Residues: CASSLLGQFYNEQFF.

CDR3 residues: CASSPGVASYEQYF. The CDR3 DNA is TGTGCCAGCTCACCAGGGGTGGCCTCCTACGAGCAGTACTTC. The chain joins TRBV18 to TRBJ2-5; D is uncertain. The J call may be faulty, since TRBJ2-7 better matches the DNA end. CDR3 length: 14 residues. Germline CDR1 and CDR2: KGHSH and LQKENI.

CDR3 DNA: TGTGCCAGCATCAAAAGGGCAGACCTTTTCCCAGATACGCAGTATTTT. It is translated as CASIKRADLFPDTQYF. The genes are TRBV6-2 or TRBV6-3 and TRBJ2-3; D is unclear. Trimming removed 7 bases from V and 4 bases from J, with 21 bases in between. Germline CDR1 MNHEY, CDR2 SVGEGT. The length of the CDR3 is 16 residues.

This clonotype came up once. The chain combines TRBV5-1 with TRBJ2-7; D is perhaps TRBD1 or TRBD2 (5 bases each). The DNA end is more similar to TRBJ2-5, so the J call may be wrong. The CDR3 covers 13 residues. CDR1 and CDR2 (germline): SGHRS, YFSETQ. The CDR3 sequence is CASRGEPLETQYF. DNA for the CDR3: TGCGCCAGCAGGGGGGAACCACTGGAGACCCAGTACTTC.

This clonotype was detected a few times. The chain uses TRBV7-9 and TRBJ2-3, with 8 bases matching TRBD1. The CDR3 contains 17 residues. The V gene's germline CDR1 is SEHNR and CDR2 FQNEAQ (reference sequence). Trimming removed 5 bases from V and 0 bases from J; junction bases left unmatched: 10. The CDR3 sequence: CASSHDRGSHSTDTQYF. The CDR3 DNA reads TGTGCCAGCAGCCACGACAGGGGCTCGCACAGCACAGATACGCAGTATTTT.

CDR3 DNA sequence: TGCAGCGTTCGGCCGGGACAGGGGAGGGAGACCCAGTACTTC. Its translation: CSVRPGQGRETQYF. V gene TRBV29-1 combines with J gene TRBJ2-5; 10 bases are shared with TRBD1. Trimming took 5 bases from V and 5 from J; bases not matched to a gene: 8. CDR3 length: 14 residues. CDR1 is SQVTM, CDR2 ANQGSEA, per germline. The full variable domain, its missing parts supplied by reference TRBV29-1 and TRBJ2-5, is SAVISQKPSRDICQRGTSLTIQCQVDSQVTMMFWYRQQPGQSLTLIATANQGSEATYESGFVIDKFPISRPNLTFSTLTVSNMSPEDSSIYLCSVRPGQGRETQYFGPGTRLLVL.

The gene calls are TRBV12-3 or TRBV12-4 and TRBJ1-1; the match to TRBD1 covers 9 bases. This CDR3 has 16 amino acids. The trim removed 2 bases at V and 5 bases at J, leaving 9 bases unmatched. CDR3 in DNA: TGTGCCAGCAGTTTAATAACAGGGGGCGCGGGTACTGAAGCTTTCTTT. Translated: CASSLITGGAGTEAFF.

To note about this clonotype: A read error may produce the germline difference seen at one junction end. The V gene is TRBV7-6, the J gene TRBJ1-1; D gene unclear. Germline CDR1 and CDR2: SGHVS and FNYEAQ. The CDR3 has 15 amino acids. The CDR3 nucleotides are TGTGCCCGCAGCTTCAGTGGCGGAGTGAACACTGAAGCTTTCTTT. This gives the protein CARSFSGGVNTEAFF.

The chain uses TRBV20-1 and TRBJ2-3; tentatively, D is TRBD1 or TRBD2 (6 bases each). Trimming removed 0 bases from V and 4 bases from J, with 14 bases in between. CDR3 size: 15 residues. Germline loops: CDR1 DFQATT, CDR2 SNEGSKA (reference sequence). CDR3 DNA: TGCAGTGCTAGAGATAACAGGGAGGCTTCAGATACGCAGTATTTT. It is translated as CSARDNREASDTQYF.

CDR3 sequence: CASSQAGGLAEYNEQYF. The CDR3 DNA sequence: TGTGCCAGCAGCCAAGCGGGGGGACTAGCGGAGTACAATGAGCAGTACTTC. The chain recombines TRBV14 with TRBJ2-5; 11 bases are a match to TRBD2. Germline V gene lookup returns CDR1 SGHDN and CDR2 FVKESK. The CDR3 extends over 17 amino acids. The ends lost 1 base at V and 11 bases at J; junction bases unmatched: 15.

The chain is built from TRBV28 and TRBJ1-2; 11 bases are a match to TRBD1. CDR1 is MDHEN, CDR2 SYDVKM, per germline. After removal of 6 bases from V and 9 bases from J, the junction contained 12 bases not matched to a gene. This CDR3 is 15 amino acids long. The CDR3 reads CASRPGQGAQISYTF. The CDR3 coding sequence is TGTGCCAGCAGGCCCGGACAGGGGGCGCAGATTAGCTACACCTTC.

As concerns this clonotype: Mismatch with germline at one junction end may stem from a read error. This rearrangement joins TRBV12-3 or TRBV12-4 to TRBJ2-7; D ambiguous. The CDR3 contains 14 residues. The CDR3 loop reads CASSLRVSSYKQYF. Here the CDR3 DNA reads TGTGCCAGCAGTTTAAGGGTCAGCTCCTACAAGCAGTACTTC.

This clonotype has more than one count but fewer than ten. V and J are TRBV3-1 and TRBJ2-1; 8 nucleotides align to TRBD1. CDR1 LGHDT and CDR2 YNNKEL come from the germline V gene (reference sequence). Trimming removed 6 bases from V and 7 bases from J; junction bases left unmatched: 11. This CDR3 has 15 amino acids. The CDR3 DNA is TGTGCCAGCAGGAAAAATGGGCAGGGGGCGAATGAGCAGTTCTTC. Translated, it gives CASRKNGQGANEQFF.

The J gene is TRBJ2-6, the V gene TRBV4-3; TRBD1 aligns across 8 bases. The CDR3 has 17 amino acids. V shed 3 bases, J shed 1 base, and the junction held 5 bases outside the gene matches. Germline CDR1 is LGHNA and CDR2 is YSLEER. The CDR3 loop is CASSQDRVSSGANVLTF. DNA of the CDR3: TGCGCCAGCAGCCAGGACAGGGTCTCATCTGGGGCCAACGTCCTGACTTTC.

The rearrangement links TRBV2 to TRBJ2-3; 10 bases align to TRBD1. The CDR3 is made up of 15 amino acids. Looked up from germline, CDR1 is SNHLY and CDR2 is FYNNEI. Germline trimming cut 6 bases from V and 4 bases from J; bases unmatched to any gene: 7. CDR3 protein: CASRGQGLPSDTQYF. CDR3 coding DNA: TGTGCCAGCAGGGGACAGGGGCTTCCCTCAGATACGCAGTATTTT.

The CDR3 region has the DNA TGTGCCAGCAGCTCCCCACAGGGGCTACTTTTATCCTACGAGCAGTACTTC. Its protein product is CASSSPQGLLLSYEQYF. V usage is TRBV7-9 and J usage is TRBJ2-7; the match to TRBD1 covers 7 bases. The V and J ends lost 4 bases and 1 base, in that order; junction bases with no gene match: 13. This CDR3 is 17 amino acids long. Germline V gives CDR1 SEHNR, CDR2 FQNEAQ (reference sequence). The full variable domain, its missing parts supplied by reference TRBV7-9 and TRBJ2-7, is DTGVSQNPRHKITKRGQNVTFRCDPISEHNRLYWYRQTLGQGPEFLTYFQNEAQLEKSRLLSDRFSAERPKGSFSTLEIQRTEQGDSAMYLCASSSPQGLLLSYEQYFGPGTRLTVT.

This chain connects TRBV2 to TRBJ2-7, with D unclear. Per germline, CDR1 SNHLY and CDR2 FYNNEI. V lost 7 bases to trimming and J lost 0 bases, with 13 bases between them. The CDR3 loop spans 14 amino acids. The CDR3 loop reads CASMRQYNSYEQYF. The DNA of the CDR3 is TGTGCCAGCATGCGCCAGTATAACTCCTACGAGCAGTACTTC.

The CDR3 protein is CSARDTTFPTGVVDSNQPQHF. For the CDR3, the DNA is TGCAGTGCTAGAGACACCACATTCCCGACGGGGGTAGTTGATAGCAATCAGCCCCAGCATTTT. The chain links TRBV20-1 to TRBJ1-5; tentative D call: TRBD1 (5 bases). CDR1 DFQATT and CDR2 SNEGSKA come from the germline V gene (reference sequence). This CDR3 has 21 amino acids. V lost 0 bases, J lost 0 bases, and 27 bases lay in between.

In its sample, this clonotype was seen once. V is TRBV27 and J is TRBJ2-3; no clear D gene. CDR3 length equals 16 residues. Germline V gene lookup returns CDR1 MNHEY and CDR2 SMNVEV (reference sequence). Trimming removed 2 bases at V and 0 bases at J, with 12 bases between. Here the CDR3 reads CASSLTVPPSTDTQYF. The CDR3, as DNA: TGTGCCAGCAGTTTAACCGTCCCTCCGAGCACAGATACGCAGTATTTT.

This chain joins TRBV6-5 and TRBJ2-7; D is possibly TRBD1 or TRBD2 (7 bases each). The CDR3 length is 13 residues. V lost 2 bases and J 8 bases, leaving 13 bases between the germline ends. CDR1 is MNHEY, CDR2 SVGAGI, per germline. CDR3 amino acids: CASSYGRGGKQYF. In nucleotides, the CDR3 is TGTGCCAGCAGTTACGGCAGGGGGGGCAAGCAGTACTTC.

This clonotype appeared a few times. The chain uses TRBV20-1 and TRBJ2-1, with D perhaps matching TRBD1 (6 bases). Germline CDR1 DFQATT, CDR2 SNEGSKA (reference sequence). Trimming shortened V by 2 bases and J by 8 bases, and 19 bases separated the two germline ends. The CDR3 loop spans 15 amino acids. CDR3 loop: CSARPLEGVGYEQFF. Here the CDR3 DNA reads TGCAGTGCTAGACCCCTAGAGGGGGTTGGATATGAGCAGTTCTTC.

The chain links TRBV28 to TRBJ1-2; D is uncertain. Germline CDR1 is MDHEN and CDR2 is SYDVKM. The CDR3 is 13 residues long. V lost 4 bases and J 3 bases, leaving 9 bases between the germline ends. The CDR3 is CASSCGQDYGYTF. CDR3 nucleotides: TGTGCCAGCAGTTGTGGTCAGGACTATGGCTACACCTTC.

This chain uses TRBV20-1 with TRBJ2-3; 16 nucleotides align to TRBD2. From germline, CDR1 is DFQATT and CDR2 SNEGSKA (reference sequence). The CDR3 runs to 15 residues. Germline trimming cut 3 bases from V and 5 bases from J; bases unmatched to any gene: 2. The CDR3 loop is CSARGLAGGLDTQYF. The CDR3 region has the DNA TGCAGTGCTAGGGGACTAGCGGGGGGGTTAGATACGCAGTATTTT.

The gene calls are TRBV7-3 and TRBJ2-6; TRBD2 might be the D (7 bases). The CDR3 spans 18 residues. The germline V gene encodes CDR1 SGHTA and CDR2 FQGTGA. With 1 base removed from V and 0 bases from J, the gap between germline ends came to 13 bases. Here the CDR3 reads CASSLRGGPGSGANVLTF. The CDR3, as DNA: TGTGCCAGCAGCTTAAGGGGGGGCCCTGGCTCTGGGGCCAACGTCCTGACTTTC.

The chain uses TRBV4-1 and TRBJ2-3; 14 nucleotides line up with TRBD2. This CDR3 region has 18 residues. The germline gives CDR1 MGHRA, CDR2 YSYEKL. Losses at the gene ends were 5 bases for V and 2 bases for J; bases not matched to a gene: 9. CDR3: CASSSRLTSGGATDTQYF. For the CDR3, the DNA is TGCGCCAGCAGCTCCCGTCTGACTAGCGGGGGGGCCACAGATACGCAGTATTTT.

This clonotype was detected a few times. The CDR3, as DNA: TGCAGTGCTAGTGTGGTGGTGGGCACAGATACGCAGTATTTT. Translation gives CSASVVVGTDTQYF. This sequence joins TRBV20-1 and TRBJ2-3; D is uncertain. Germline loops: CDR1 DFQATT, CDR2 SNEGSKA (reference sequence). V was clipped by 3 bases and J by 1 base, with 11 bases between them. The CDR3 contains 14 residues.

The V call is TRBV24-1, the J call TRBJ2-3, with 10 bases that match TRBD2. V was clipped by 4 bases and J by 1 base; unmatched bases: 13. Per the germline V gene, CDR1 is KGHDR and CDR2 is SFDVKD. The CDR3 contains 19 residues. In nucleotides, the CDR3 is TGTGCCACCAGTGAAGGAGCGGGGGGGATAGTCAAAGGCACAGATACGCAGTATTTT. Translation gives CATSEGAGGIVKGTDTQYF.